This TCR beta chain was obtained from a study of CD8 T cells in ankylosing spondylitis. Findings and caveats of the study: What appeared characteristic of ankylosing spondylitis blood was a TCR beta motif of fewer than ten highly homologous variants. Significant enrichment of disease-linked clones was reportedly seen in matched ankylosing spondylitis synovial fluid.

TCRdb processed the 5' RACE reads anew with MiXCR; each CDR3 protein has one entry. The data contain 150,000 or so distinct CDR3 sequences, approximately 10% of them singletons. In this sample, this clonotype turned up many times. Its antigen is as yet unknown. V was shortened by 1 base and J by 4 bases, with 8 bases between the two germline ends. Germline CDR1 DFQATT, CDR2 SNEGSKA (reference sequence). This CDR3 is built from 13 residues. This TCR came from a male donor with ankylosing spondylitis or in good health (not recorded which). The sample taken for sequencing was blood, either unsorted or a sorted T cell fraction (not recorded which). The chain is built from TRBV20-1 and TRBJ2-1; unclear D gene. CDR3 loop: CSARVPSYNEQFF. The CDR3, as DNA: TGCAGTGCTAGAGTTCCCTCGTACAATGAGCAGTTCTTC.